Each of the 11 T cell receptor beta chains below was sequenced from the same sample in a study of blood T cell repertoires in COVID-19. TCRdb's table, derived via immunoSEQ multiplex PCR, lists solely in-frame clones and lacks some. The sample has roughly 450,000 clones, roughly 91% seen once. The sample consisted of PBMCs or T cells enriched from blood (not recorded which). All receptors derive from a man between 18 and 29 years old who had recovered from COVID-19.

The rearrangement uses TRBV2 and TRBJ1-1; D is ambiguous. The CDR3 covers 13 residues. V gave up 7 bases and J gave up 0 bases, with 9 bases separating them. The germline CDR1 and CDR2 sequences are SNHLY and FYNNEI. This CDR3 reads CASNGNMNTEAFF. CDR3 in DNA: TGTGCCAGCAATGGCAATATGAACACTGAAGCTTTCTTT.

This rearrangement joins TRBV28 to TRBJ1-5; 9 positions match TRBD1. Germline values: CDR1 MDHEN, CDR2 SYDVKM. V shed 2 bases, J shed 2 bases, and the junction held 13 bases outside the gene matches. The CDR3 spans 19 residues. The CDR3 sequence: CASSLRWSTGGEGNQPQHF. Written as DNA, the CDR3 is TGTGCCAGCAGTTTAAGGTGGTCGACAGGGGGGGAGGGCAATCAGCCCCAGCATTTT.

The chain links TRBV5-1 to TRBJ2-1; 7 nucleotides align to TRBD2. The CDR3 has 15 residues. In germline, CDR1 is SGHRS, CDR2 YFSETQ. With 7 bases clipped from V and 4 bases from J, the junction kept 11 bases outside the gene matches. CDR3 loop: CASRTSPGLYNEQFF. The DNA of the CDR3 is TGCGCCAGCCGCACCTCCCCGGGACTATACAATGAGCAGTTCTTC.

The J gene is TRBJ1-1, the V gene TRBV13; D uncertain. Germline loops: CDR1 PRHDT, CDR2 FYEKMQ (reference sequence). This CDR3 spans 11 amino acids. V lost 5 bases and J 4 bases, leaving 5 bases between the germline ends. Written as DNA, the CDR3 is TGTGCCAGCAGCCCCCGCACTGAAGCTTTCTTT. Its protein is CASSPRTEAFF. The variable domain in full, with the rest retrieved from reference TRBV13 and TRBJ1-1, is AAGVIQSPRHLIKEKRETATLKCYPIPRHDTVYWYQQGPGQDPQFLISFYEKMQSDKGSIPDRFSAQQFSDYHSELNMSSLELGDSALYFCASSPRTEAFFGQGTRLTVV.

The CDR3 sequence is CASRSRDGGTGELFF. CDR3 coding DNA: TGTGCCAGCAGGTCCCGGGACGGGGGGACCGGGGAGCTGTTTTTT. The J gene is TRBJ2-2, the V gene TRBV7-2, with 7 positions matching TRBD2. The CDR3 length is 15 residues. CDR1 is SGHTA, CDR2 FQGNSA, per germline. V dropped 6 bases and J dropped 5; count of bases not matched to a gene: 9. The complete variable domain, with remaining parts taken from reference TRBV7-2 and TRBJ2-2, reads GAGVSQSPSNKVTEKGKDVELRCDPISGHTALYWYRQSLGQGLEFLIYFQGNSAPDKSGLPSDRFSAERTGGSVSTLTIQRTQQEDSAVYLCASRSRDGGTGELFFGEGSRLTVL.

The J gene is TRBJ1-5, the V gene TRBV28; tentative D call: TRBD1 (6 bases). V was clipped by 5 bases and J by 7 bases, with 18 bases between them. The V gene's germline CDR1 is MDHEN and CDR2 SYDVKM. This CDR3 is built from 15 residues. CDR3 sequence: CASSPQGGAKQPQHF. The CDR3 DNA follows: TGTGCCAGCAGTCCCCAAGGGGGGGCGAAACAGCCCCAGCATTTT.

The chain uses TRBV9 and TRBJ2-7; perhaps TRBD2 as D (5 bases). V dropped 1 base and J dropped 6 bases, with 8 bases sitting between them. The CDR3 extends over 12 amino acids. Germline CDR1 reads SGDLS; CDR2 reads YYNGEE. CDR3 region: CASSVSSGEQYF. The CDR3, as DNA: TGTGCCAGCAGCGTATCCAGCGGCGAGCAGTACTTC.

The chain has TRBV7-3 and TRBJ2-7, with D possibly matching TRBD1 (5 bases). V was trimmed by 1 base and J by 1 base, leaving 11 bases between them. The CDR3 sequence is 15 residues long. CDR1 and CDR2 from the germline V gene are SGHTA and FQGTGA. The CDR3 DNA is TGTGCCAGCAGCTTAAAAAGTGACAGATCCTACGAGCAGTACTTC. It translates to CASSLKSDRSYEQYF. Combining the CDR3 with reference TRBV7-3 and TRBJ2-7 gives the whole variable domain GAGVSQTPSNKVTEKGKYVELRCDPISGHTALYWYRQSLGQGPEFLIYFQGTGAADDSGLPNDRFFAVRPEGSVSTLKIQRTERGDSAVYLCASSLKSDRSYEQYFGPGTRLTVT.

The genes are TRBV6-5 and TRBJ1-2; TRBD1 matches 7 bases. After removal of 5 bases from V and 7 bases from J, the junction contained 13 bases not matched to a gene. The CDR3 is made up of 15 amino acids. The germline V gene has CDR1 MNHEY and CDR2 SVGAGI. CDR3 in amino acids: CASSIRVGQAAGYTF. CDR3 nucleotide sequence: TGTGCCAGCAGTATACGAGTTGGACAGGCCGCTGGCTACACCTTC.

The gene calls are TRBV5-4 and TRBJ1-2; D perhaps matches TRBD1 (5 bases). V shed 4 bases and J shed 2 bases, with 12 bases lying between them. The CDR3 is 14 residues long. Germline-derived CDR1 and CDR2 are SGHNT and YYREEE (reference sequence). The CDR3 sequence is CASSTSQGNYGYTF. CDR3 nucleotides: TGTGCCAGCAGCACAAGTCAGGGAAACTATGGCTACACCTTC.

As to this clone: Different DNA sequences within this sample yield the same CDR3. The rearrangement joins TRBV2 to TRBJ1-5, with 8 bases fitting TRBD1. The V segment lost 5 bases and the J segment 2 bases; nucleotides outside the gene matches: 5. The CDR3 totals 15 residues. CDR1 and CDR2 (germline): SNHLY, FYNNEI. CDR3 coding DNA: TGTGCCAGCAGTTTAGACAGGGGAGGCAATCAGCCCCAGCATTTT. Its translation: CASSLDRGGNQPQHF.